A selection of T cell receptor beta chains follows, all from one sample in a study of identical twins. TCRdb fed the 5' RACE reads into MiXCR, producing one record per CDR3 protein. The sample lists about 530,000 distinct CDR3 sequences, around 22% occurring once. The data were also submitted as part of a second study, on yellow fever vaccine responses in identical twins.

Sample: CD4+ T cells sorted from blood. The receptors stem from a woman aged 18-29 years in good health. The CDR3 runs from the conserved cysteine through the conserved F or W. The order of the fields is D gene, J gene, clone size, V gene, CDR3 DNA, CDR3 protein. D genes are given only for firm matches. Rows give clone size only sometimes, using once, few, many, or a class for an expanded clone.

D gene: -; J gene: TRBJ2-1; clone size: few; V gene: TRBV24-1; CDR3 DNA: TGTGCCACCAGTGATGAGCTTGATGAGCAGTTCTTC; CDR3 protein: CATSDELDEQFF
D gene: -; J gene: TRBJ1-1; clone size: -; V gene: TRBV25-1; CDR3 DNA: TGTGCCAGCAGTGGACAGGCGAGGGACACTGAAGCTTTCTTT; CDR3 protein: CASSGQARDTEAFF
D gene: TRBD2; J gene: TRBJ2-2; clone size: -; V gene: TRBV12-3/TRBV12-4; CDR3 DNA: TGTGCCAGCAGTCCGCCGCGCAGGGGACTAGCGGGAGCCCCCGGGGAGCTGTTTTTT; CDR3 protein: CASSPPRRGLAGAPGELFF
D gene: TRBD1; J gene: TRBJ2-3; clone size: -; V gene: TRBV11-2; CDR3 DNA: TGTGCCAGCAGCCAGGGGGACAGTCGAGATACGCAGTATTTT; CDR3 protein: CASSQGDSRDTQYF
D gene: TRBD2; J gene: TRBJ2-1; clone size: few; V gene: TRBV12-3/TRBV12-4; CDR3 DNA: TGTGCCAGCAGTTTTCGGATCGCAGGACTAGCGGGAGGGAGTGAGCAGTTCTTC; CDR3 protein: CASSFRIAGLAGGSEQFF
D gene: -; J gene: TRBJ1-1; clone size: few; V gene: TRBV15; CDR3 DNA: TGTGCCACCAGCAGAGCGGGGACACCGAACACTGAAGCTTTCTTT; CDR3 protein: CATSRAGTPNTEAFF
D gene: -; J gene: TRBJ1-3; clone size: few; V gene: TRBV10-3; CDR3 DNA: TGTGCCATCAGTGTGGAGGACCCTGGAAACACCATATATTTT; CDR3 protein: CAISVEDPGNTIYF
D gene: -; J gene: TRBJ2-1; clone size: -; V gene: TRBV10-3; CDR3 DNA: TGTGCCATCAGTGAGGAGAGACAAGGAGGAACGTTCTTC; CDR3 protein: CAISEERQGGTFF
D gene: TRBD2; J gene: TRBJ2-7; clone size: few; V gene: TRBV5-1; CDR3 DNA: TGCGCCAGCAGGTATTTAGCGGGAGTTAGCGAGCAGTACTTC; CDR3 protein: CASRYLAGVSEQYF
D gene: -; J gene: TRBJ2-2; clone size: few; V gene: TRBV18; CDR3 DNA: TGTGCCAGCTCAATCCGGAGGACGAACACCGGGGAGCTGTTTTTT; CDR3 protein: CASSIRRTNTGELFF
D gene: -; J gene: TRBJ2-2; clone size: few; V gene: TRBV5-1; CDR3 DNA: TGCGCCAGCAGCCTGTTACAGGGTCTCACCGGGGAGCTGTTTTTT; CDR3 protein: CASSLLQGLTGELFF
D gene: -; J gene: TRBJ2-5; clone size: -; V gene: TRBV11-2; CDR3 DNA: TGTGCCAGCAGTACACAAGGGACCGAAGAGACCCAGTACTTC; CDR3 protein: CASSTQGTEETQYF
D gene: -; J gene: TRBJ2-5; clone size: few; V gene: TRBV3-1; CDR3 DNA: TGTGCCAGCAGCCAAGTTTGGAGCAAGGGAGAGACCCAGTACTTC; CDR3 protein: CASSQVWSKGETQYF
D gene: TRBD1; J gene: TRBJ2-5; clone size: few; V gene: TRBV5-5; CDR3 DNA: TGTGCCAGCAGCTTGGCACCTAACAGGGGGGAGACCCAGTACTTC; CDR3 protein: CASSLAPNRGETQYF
D gene: -; J gene: TRBJ2-1; clone size: few; V gene: TRBV5-6; CDR3 DNA: TGTGCCAGCAGCCGGGACCTCCAGGATGAGCAGTTCTTC; CDR3 protein: CASSRDLQDEQFF
D gene: -; J gene: TRBJ2-7; clone size: few; V gene: TRBV10-3; CDR3 DNA: TGTGCCATCAGTCAGGGGGGACAGCCAGCCTACGAGCAGTACTTC; CDR3 protein: CAISQGGQPAYEQYF
D gene: TRBD2; J gene: TRBJ2-4; clone size: few; V gene: TRBV6-1; CDR3 DNA: TGTGCCAGCAGGGGGACTAGCGGGAGGCAAGACATTCAGTACTTC; CDR3 protein: CASRGTSGRQDIQYF
D gene: -; J gene: TRBJ2-2; clone size: -; V gene: TRBV9; CDR3 DNA: TGTGCCAGCAGCGTAGCGGATTGGGGACCGAACACCGGGGAGCTGTTTTTT; CDR3 protein: CASSVADWGPNTGELFF
D gene: TRBD1; J gene: TRBJ2-3; clone size: few; V gene: TRBV2; CDR3 DNA: TGTGCCAGCACCGGACAGGGCGCCACAGATACGCAGTATTTT; CDR3 protein: CASTGQGATDTQYF
D gene: -; J gene: TRBJ1-1; clone size: few; V gene: TRBV29-1; CDR3 DNA: TGCAGCGTTGGTGGGACACAAAACACTGAAGCTTTCTTT; CDR3 protein: CSVGGTQNTEAFF
D gene: -; J gene: TRBJ2-1; clone size: -; V gene: TRBV7-9; CDR3 DNA: TGTGCCAGCAGCTTAGGTACAGGGACGGTTGAGCAGTTCTTC; CDR3 protein: CASSLGTGTVEQFF
D gene: -; J gene: TRBJ1-3; clone size: few; V gene: TRBV4-1; CDR3 DNA: TGCGCCAGCAGCCAGTCCTTGGGGACACGAAACACCATATATTTT; CDR3 protein: CASSQSLGTRNTIYF
D gene: TRBD2; J gene: TRBJ2-1; clone size: many; V gene: TRBV10-3; CDR3 DNA: TGTGCCATCAGTGAGTCCCATAGCGGGGGCCCCGGGTTTTACAATGAGCAGTTCTTC; CDR3 protein: CAISESHSGGPGFYNEQFF
D gene: TRBD1; J gene: TRBJ2-6; clone size: few; V gene: TRBV29-1; CDR3 DNA: TGCAGCGTTGCTGACAGGGGGCTATCTGGGGCCAACGTCCTGACTTTC; CDR3 protein: CSVADRGLSGANVLTF
D gene: TRBD2; J gene: TRBJ2-1; clone size: few; V gene: TRBV12-3/TRBV12-4; CDR3 DNA: TGTGCCAGCAGTTTCGCGGGGAGGGCTAGTAATGAGCAGTTCTTC; CDR3 protein: CASSFAGRASNEQFF
D gene: -; J gene: TRBJ2-1; clone size: -; V gene: TRBV10-3; CDR3 DNA: TGTGCCATCAGTGGAAGTCCTGGATACAATGAGCAGTTCTTC; CDR3 protein: CAISGSPGYNEQFF
D gene: -; J gene: TRBJ2-4; clone size: few; V gene: TRBV5-1; CDR3 DNA: TGCGCCAGCAACCCCGGGAACGGTCAAAACATTCAGTACTTC; CDR3 protein: CASNPGNGQNIQYF
D gene: TRBD1; J gene: TRBJ2-4; clone size: -; V gene: TRBV6-1; CDR3 DNA: TGTGCCAGCAGTCCTCAGGGGGTCCTAGCCAAAAACATTCAGTACTTC; CDR3 protein: CASSPQGVLAKNIQYF
D gene: -; J gene: TRBJ2-2; clone size: -; V gene: TRBV4-1; CDR3 DNA: TGCGCCAGCAGCCAAGATCTTATCCGGAGTAGCGGGGAGCTGTTTTTT; CDR3 protein: CASSQDLIRSSGELFF
D gene: TRBD2; J gene: TRBJ2-7; clone size: few; V gene: TRBV29-1; CDR3 DNA: TGCAGCGTTGCACTAGCGGGATCTGGCGAGCAGTACTTC; CDR3 protein: CSVALAGSGEQYF
D gene: -; J gene: TRBJ1-4; clone size: -; V gene: TRBV4-1; CDR3 DNA: TGCGCCAGCAGCCAAGATCGGCGCAGGACCAGAACTAATGAAAAACTGTTTTTT; CDR3 protein: CASSQDRRRTRTNEKLFF
D gene: TRBD1; J gene: TRBJ1-6; clone size: -; V gene: TRBV5-4; CDR3 DNA: TGTGCCAGCAGCCCGGACAGGGGGATTAATTCACCCCTCCACTTT; CDR3 protein: CASSPDRGINSPLHF
D gene: -; J gene: TRBJ2-1; clone size: few; V gene: TRBV10-3; CDR3 DNA: TGTGCCATCAGTGAGAAAACTCCTCGGGAGGAGCAGTTCTTC; CDR3 protein: CAISEKTPREEQFF
D gene: -; J gene: TRBJ2-7; clone size: few; V gene: TRBV27; CDR3 DNA: TGTGCCAGCAGTTTGGGTTTCGGAAAACAAGGCTACGAGCAGTACTTC; CDR3 protein: CASSLGFGKQGYEQYF
D gene: -; J gene: TRBJ1-6; clone size: few; V gene: TRBV10-3; CDR3 DNA: TGTGCCATCAGTGAGGGGGGGTCCTATAATTCACCCCTCCACTTT; CDR3 protein: CAISEGGSYNSPLHF
D gene: -; J gene: TRBJ1-4; clone size: -; V gene: TRBV7-9; CDR3 DNA: TGTGCCAGCAGCTTACTTGTTTACCCGGCGAATGAAAAACTGTTTTTT; CDR3 protein: CASSLLVYPANEKLFF
D gene: -; J gene: TRBJ1-4; clone size: -; V gene: TRBV6-1; CDR3 DNA: TGTGCCAGCAGCCCGACACCAACTAATGAAAAACTGTTTTTT; CDR3 protein: CASSPTPTNEKLFF
D gene: -; J gene: TRBJ1-1; clone size: -; V gene: TRBV18; CDR3 DNA: TGTGCCAGCTCACCGGTGCTCTACACTGAAGCTTTCTTT; CDR3 protein: CASSPVLYTEAFF
D gene: -; J gene: TRBJ2-7; clone size: -; V gene: TRBV7-9; CDR3 DNA: TGTGCCAGCAGCTCCAGCGACAGCTTAATAAACATTTACGAGCAGTACTTC; CDR3 protein: CASSSSDSLINIYEQYF
D gene: TRBD2; J gene: TRBJ2-1; clone size: -; V gene: TRBV20-1; CDR3 DNA: TGCAGTGCTAGTCCCACTAGCGGGAGGCGGGGTGAGCAGTTCTTC; CDR3 protein: CSASPTSGRRGEQFF
D gene: -; J gene: TRBJ2-1; clone size: -; V gene: TRBV3-1; CDR3 DNA: TGTGCCAGCAGCCCAGCCGGGACTGCCTTCACTGAGCAGTTCTTC; CDR3 protein: CASSPAGTAFTEQFF
D gene: TRBD2; J gene: TRBJ2-1; clone size: -; V gene: TRBV9; CDR3 DNA: TGTGCCAGCAGCGTAGTGAGGACTAGCTCCTACAATGAGCAGTTCTTC; CDR3 protein: CASSVVRTSSYNEQFF
D gene: -; J gene: TRBJ1-2; clone size: -; V gene: TRBV5-1; CDR3 DNA: TGCGCCAGCAGCTTGTTTTCCGGGGAGAACTATGGCTACACCTTC; CDR3 protein: CASSLFSGENYGYTF
D gene: -; J gene: TRBJ2-7; clone size: -; V gene: TRBV14; CDR3 DNA: TGTGCCAGCAGCCAAGGGCGATTCTACGTCTACGAGCAGTACTTC; CDR3 protein: CASSQGRFYVYEQYF
D gene: TRBD1; J gene: TRBJ2-7; clone size: few; V gene: TRBV2; CDR3 DNA: TGTGCCAGCAGTACAGGGACAGGGGAATTCTACGAGCAGTACTTC; CDR3 protein: CASSTGTGEFYEQYF
D gene: TRBD2; J gene: TRBJ2-7; clone size: few; V gene: TRBV2; CDR3 DNA: TGTGCCAGCCAGGCTAGCGGGACCAACTACGAGCAGTACTTC; CDR3 protein: CASQASGTNYEQYF
D gene: -; J gene: TRBJ2-3; clone size: -; V gene: TRBV7-2; CDR3 DNA: TGTGCCAGCAGCCTGGGACCCGCGATGGATACGCAGTATTTT; CDR3 protein: CASSLGPAMDTQYF
D gene: -; J gene: TRBJ2-1; clone size: once; V gene: TRBV19; CDR3 DNA: TGTGCCAGTAGTATGGTGGGCGGGATAGGTGAGCAGTTCTTC; CDR3 protein: CASSMVGGIGEQFF
D gene: TRBD1; J gene: TRBJ1-2; clone size: few; V gene: TRBV5-1; CDR3 DNA: TGCGCCAGCAGCTTGACAGGGGGCTCAATGGGCTATGGCTACACCTTC; CDR3 protein: CASSLTGGSMGYGYTF
D gene: -; J gene: TRBJ1-2; clone size: -; V gene: TRBV20-1; CDR3 DNA: TGCAGTGCTAGAGCCCCGGGGTATGGGGGATATGGCTACACCTTC; CDR3 protein: CSARAPGYGGYGYTF